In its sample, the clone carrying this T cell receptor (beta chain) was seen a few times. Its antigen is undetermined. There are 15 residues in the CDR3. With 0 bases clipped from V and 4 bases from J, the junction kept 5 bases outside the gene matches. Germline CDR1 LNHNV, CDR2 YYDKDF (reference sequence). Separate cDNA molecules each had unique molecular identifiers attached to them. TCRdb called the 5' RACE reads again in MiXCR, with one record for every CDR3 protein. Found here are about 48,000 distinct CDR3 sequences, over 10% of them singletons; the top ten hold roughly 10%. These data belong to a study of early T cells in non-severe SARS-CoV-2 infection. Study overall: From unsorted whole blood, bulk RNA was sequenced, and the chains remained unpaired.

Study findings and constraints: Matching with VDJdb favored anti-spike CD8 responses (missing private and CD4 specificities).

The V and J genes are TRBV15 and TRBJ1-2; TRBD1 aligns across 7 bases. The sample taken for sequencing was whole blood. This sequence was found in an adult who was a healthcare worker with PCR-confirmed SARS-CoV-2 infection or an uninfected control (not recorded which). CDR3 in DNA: TGTGCCACCAGCAGAGACCGGGGACAGCTCTATGGCTACACCTTC. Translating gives CATSRDRGQLYGYTF.